The 17 T cell receptor beta chains presented below share a single source sample, sequenced in a study of cytomegalovirus exposure and HLA in healthy donors. The PCR used 60 Vbeta and 13 Jbeta primers. The repertoire was sequenced with immunoSEQ multiplex PCR; TCRdb's copy has only in-frame clones and lacks some. The sample shows under 150,000 clones, around 78% of them seen only once. Sequences were obtained from PBMCs. Receptor source: a woman between 25 and 40 years old in good health and CMV-seropositive.

This clone was recorded a few times. The V gene is TRBV19, the J gene TRBJ2-2, with a tentative D call TRBD2 (5 bases). V dropped 7 bases and J dropped 1 base, with 7 bases sitting between them. The CDR3 covers 13 residues. Germline loops: CDR1 LNHDA, CDR2 SQIVND (reference sequence). The CDR3 DNA follows: TGTGCCAGTAAGGAGGAGAACACCGGGGAGCTGTTTTTT. This sequence encodes CASKEENTGELFF.

For this clone: Other DNA sequences in this specimen translate into the identical CDR3. This chain joins TRBV6-5 and TRBJ2-5; 9 bases align to TRBD2. The CDR3 is 15 residues long. The V gene end was trimmed by 0 bases and the J gene end by 2 bases; junction bases not matched to a gene: 1. Germline lookup yields CDR1 MNHEY and CDR2 SVGAGI. The CDR3 DNA follows: TGTGCCAGCAGTTACTCGGCGGGGGGGCAAGAGACCCAGTACTTC. This codes for CASSYSAGGQETQYF.

The CDR3 reads CASKENILNSPLHF. CDR3 in DNA: TGTGCCAGCAAGGAGAACATACTGAATTCACCCCTCCACTTT. The chain has TRBV13 and TRBJ1-6; D unclear. This CDR3 comprises 14 residues. Trimming took off 7 bases at V and 7 bases at J, with 14 bases between the two ends. Germline CDR1 is PRHDT and CDR2 is FYEKMQ (reference sequence).

This clone was recorded once. The V and J genes are TRBV29-1 and TRBJ2-1, with 10 nucleotides matching TRBD2. The CDR3 has 20 residues. Trimming at V came to 4 bases and at J to 0 bases, leaving 18 bases not matched to a gene. Germline loops: CDR1 SQVTM, CDR2 ANQGSEA. The CDR3 DNA is TGCAGCGTTGTACCCGGAAGGGGAGCGGGGGGGCGAAGCTCCTACAATGAGCAGTTCTTC. It encodes CSVVPGRGAGGRSSYNEQFF.

The chain combines TRBV6-4 with TRBJ1-5; a possible D gene is TRBD1 (6 bases). The CDR3 totals 14 residues. With 8 bases removed from V and 1 base from J, the gap between germline ends came to 12 bases. The germline gives CDR1 MRHNA, CDR2 SNTAGT. This chain's CDR3 is CASPRQGSNQPQHF. In nucleotides, the CDR3 is TGTGCCAGCCCCCGTCAGGGGAGCAATCAGCCCCAGCATTTT.

The chain is built from TRBV7-2 and TRBJ2-7; a weak D match, TRBD2 (6 bases). The ends were cut back, 2 bases at V and 3 bases at J, with 14 bases in the middle. This CDR3 has 15 residues. The germline gives CDR1 SGHTA, CDR2 FQGNSA. The CDR3 loop reads CASSLLAGLSYEQYF. The CDR3 nucleotides read TGTGCCAGCAGCTTACTGGCCGGACTAAGCTACGAGCAGTACTTC.

The genes are TRBV5-1 and TRBJ2-5, with a tentative D call TRBD2 (6 bases). TRBJ2-7 matches the DNA end more closely, so the J call is doubtful. The CDR3 runs 13 residues. Germline-derived CDR1 and CDR2 are SGHRS and YFSETQ. The CDR3 DNA reads as TGCGCCAGCACCCCGGAGGGCGTAGGCGAGCAGTACTTC. Translating it yields CASTPEGVGEQYF.

The V and J genes are TRBV11-2 and TRBJ1-2; no reliable D call. The CDR3 runs to 15 residues. Looked up from germline, CDR1 is SGHAT and CDR2 is FQNNGV. With 5 bases removed from V and 2 bases from J, the gap between germline ends came to 15 bases. Here the CDR3 reads CASSQAGSSNYGYTF. The CDR3 nucleotides are TGTGCCAGCAGCCAAGCCGGGTCCTCAAACTATGGCTACACCTTC.

The chain has TRBV19 and TRBJ2-7; D is ambiguous. This CDR3 is 14 amino acids long. CDR1 and CDR2 (germline): LNHDA, SQIVND (reference sequence). Trimming cost V 5 bases and J 1 base, with 12 bases left between them. The CDR3 DNA follows: TGTGCCAGTAGTGGCCAGCGAAGATCCTACGAGCAGTACTTC. As protein: CASSGQRRSYEQYF.

The V call is TRBV7-6, the J call TRBJ2-1; 11 positions match TRBD2. The CDR3 is 15 amino acids. V shed 5 bases and J 2 bases; nucleotides not matched to a gene: 2. In germline, CDR1 is SGHVS, CDR2 FNYEAQ. CDR3 sequence: CASSPTSGTYNEQFF. CDR3 coding DNA: TGTGCCAGCAGCCCGACTAGCGGGACCTACAATGAGCAGTTCTTC.

V and J are TRBV4-2 and TRBJ1-5; 7 bases map to TRBD1. With 0 bases clipped from V and 9 bases from J, the junction kept 8 bases outside the gene matches. The CDR3 runs to 15 residues. Germline-derived CDR1 and CDR2 are LGHNA and YNFKEQ. CDR3 sequence: CASSQDEAGGRPQHF. The CDR3 bases are TGTGCCAGCAGCCAAGATGAGGCAGGGGGTCGGCCCCAGCATTTT.

This clone was picked up a small number of times. V is TRBV25-1 and J is TRBJ2-5; no clear D. CDR1 and CDR2 from the germline V gene are MGHDK and SYGVNS. The germline V and J ends were trimmed by 2 bases and 5 bases, with 15 bases remaining between them. The CDR3 is 15 amino acids. Here the CDR3 DNA reads TGTGCCAGCAGTGAAGGGCTGGGTCTGAAGGAGACCCAGTACTTC. It codes for CASSEGLGLKETQYF.

The chain recombines TRBV9 with TRBJ2-3; 8 nucleotides match TRBD2. V lost 4 bases to trimming and J lost 5 bases; unmatched junction nucleotides: 12. The CDR3 has 16 residues. The V gene's germline CDR1 is SGDLS and CDR2 YYNGEE. The CDR3 here is CASSPQGTSRRDTQYF. DNA for the CDR3: TGTGCCAGCAGCCCACAAGGGACTAGTCGGAGAGATACGCAGTATTTT.

The chain recombines TRBV7-9 with TRBJ1-2; D is uncertain. In germline, CDR1 is SEHNR, CDR2 FQNEAQ (reference sequence). Trimming took 7 bases from V and 3 from J, leaving 18 bases between them. There are 15 residues in the CDR3. CDR3: CASTQEGRVYYGYTF. The CDR3 coding sequence is TGTGCCAGCACCCAAGAGGGCAGAGTATACTATGGCTACACCTTC.

This clone was recorded a few times. The chain recombines TRBV5-4 with TRBJ2-3, with 9 positions matching TRBD2. V shed 8 bases and J 6 bases; nucleotides not matched to a gene: 7. Germline CDR1 reads SGHNT; CDR2 reads YYREEE (reference sequence). This CDR3 comprises 13 residues. The CDR3 here is CASSGTSLDTQYF. Written as DNA, the CDR3 is TGTGCCAGTTCCGGGACTAGCCTCGATACGCAGTATTTT.

This sequence joins TRBV5-6 and TRBJ1-6; 8 nucleotides line up with TRBD1. Trimming cost V 4 bases and J 12 bases; bases outside gene matches: 9. Looked up from germline, CDR1 is SGHDT and CDR2 is YYEEEE. The CDR3 has 14 residues. The CDR3 protein is CASSPWTGWEPLHF. DNA of the CDR3: TGTGCCAGCAGCCCTTGGACAGGGTGGGAACCCCTCCACTTT.

V and J are TRBV6-5 and TRBJ2-1, with TRBD2 matching 9 bases. Germline assignment: CDR1 MNHEY and CDR2 SVGAGI. The CDR3 sequence is 13 residues long. V shed 4 bases and J 12 bases; nucleotides not matched to a gene: 7. The DNA of the CDR3 is TGTGCCAGCAGTTTGCTAGCGGGGATGGGGCAGTTCTTC. Protein: CASSLLAGMGQFF.